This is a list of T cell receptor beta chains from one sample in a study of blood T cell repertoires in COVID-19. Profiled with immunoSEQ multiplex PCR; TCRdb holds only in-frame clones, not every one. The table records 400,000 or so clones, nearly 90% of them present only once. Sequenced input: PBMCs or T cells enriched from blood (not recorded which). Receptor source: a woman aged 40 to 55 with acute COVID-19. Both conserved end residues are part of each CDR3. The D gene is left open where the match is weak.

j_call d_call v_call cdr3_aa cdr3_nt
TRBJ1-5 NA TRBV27 CASIKSGVRSNQPQHF TGTGCCAGCATTAAGTCAGGGGTCAGGAGCAATCAGCCCCAGCATTTT
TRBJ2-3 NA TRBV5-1 CASSIADRRDTQYF TGCGCCAGCAGCATCGCGGACAGAAGGGATACGCAGTATTTT
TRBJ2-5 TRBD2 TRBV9 CASSAGLAGGQETQYF TGTGCCAGCAGCGCAGGACTAGCGGGGGGGCAAGAGACCCAGTACTTC
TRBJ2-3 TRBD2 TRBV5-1 CASSVRGGPPSTDTQYF TGCGCCAGCAGTGTTCGGGGGGGACCCCCTAGCACAGATACGCAGTATTTT
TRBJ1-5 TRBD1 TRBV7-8 CASSSIGQGANQPQHF TGTGCCAGCAGTTCTATCGGACAGGGGGCGAATCAGCCCCAGCATTTT
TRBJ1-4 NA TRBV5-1 CASSLLVRGANEKLFF TGCGCCAGCAGCTTGCTGGTCAGGGGAGCCAATGAAAAACTGTTTTTT
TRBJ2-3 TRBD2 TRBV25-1 CASSGRSGGADTQYF TGTGCCAGCAGTGGAAGGAGCGGGGGGGCAGATACGCAGTATTTT
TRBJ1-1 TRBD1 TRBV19 CASSIWDRDDTEAFF TGTGCCAGTAGTATCTGGGACAGGGATGACACTGAAGCTTTCTTT
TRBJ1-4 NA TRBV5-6 CASSLFEGWNEKLFF TGTGCCAGCAGCCTCTTCGAGGGCTGGAATGAAAAACTGTTTTTT
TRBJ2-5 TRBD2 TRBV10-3 CAISESGGGEETQYF TGTGCCATCAGTGAGTCAGGCGGGGGGGAAGAGACCCAGTACTTC
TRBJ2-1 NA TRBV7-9 CASSLAGGNEQFF TGTGCCAGCAGCTTAGCGGGGGGCAATGAGCAGTTCTTC
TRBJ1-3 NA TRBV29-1 CSALTGTGGNTIYF TGCAGCGCCCTTACAGGGACGGGTGGAAACACCATATATTTT
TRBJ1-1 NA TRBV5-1 CARNRTNTEAFF TGCGCCAGAAACAGGACGAACACTGAAGCTTTCTTT
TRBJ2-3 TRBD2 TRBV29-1 CSVVTSGGPQDTQYF TGCAGCGTCGTGACTAGCGGGGGCCCCCAGGATACGCAGTATTTT
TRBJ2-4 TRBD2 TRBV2 CASSGLAPQNIQYF TGTGCCAGCAGTGGACTAGCGCCCCAGAACATTCAGTACTTC
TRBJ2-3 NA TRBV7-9 CASSLRGGPTDTQYF TGTGCCAGCAGCTTAAGGGGGGGCCCCACAGATACGCAGTATTTT
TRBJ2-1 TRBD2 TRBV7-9 CASSFSGGDEQFF TGTGCCAGCAGCTTTAGCGGGGGCGATGAGCAGTTCTTC
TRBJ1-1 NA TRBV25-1 CASRGPNTEAFF TGTGCCAGCAGGGGCCCGAACACTGAAGCTTTCTTT